The T cell receptor (beta chain) described here comes from a study of blood T cell repertoires in COVID-19. Which cohort a participant joined came from the clinical history participants gave. Data came from immunoSEQ multiplex PCR; TCRdb stores just in-frame clones and leaves some out. This table holds 500,000 or so clones, roughly 87% found once. From germline, CDR1 is SNHLY and CDR2 FYNNEI. J lost 8 bases, V lost 1 base, and 5 bases had no gene match. The CDR3 is made up of 14 amino acids. Specimen: PBMCs or T cells enriched from blood (not recorded which). This rearrangement joins TRBV2 to TRBJ2-1; 7 bases map to TRBD2. This clonotype was obtained from a woman younger than 35 who had recovered from COVID-19. CDR3 DNA: TGTGCCAGCAGTGAAGGACCGGGAGGAGATGAGCAGTTCTTC. This gives the protein CASSEGPGGDEQFF.